The 22 T cell receptor beta chains below come from one sample, sequenced in a study of blood T cell repertoires in COVID-19. Produced via immunoSEQ multiplex PCR; TCRdb's table is partial and in-frame only. The sample comprises more than 200,000 clones, roughly 86% of which are singletons, and about 5% rests with the top ten. The sample consisted of peripheral blood. The receptors were gathered from a woman in her sixties with COVID-19, enrolled during active disease.

The V and J genes are TRBV20-1 and TRBJ2-3; possibly TRBD2 for D (5 bases). The V end was cut by 6 bases, the J end by 1 base, with 11 bases between. There are 13 residues in the CDR3. Germline CDR1 and CDR2: DFQATT and SNEGSKA (reference sequence). In nucleotides, the CDR3 is TGCAGTGCCAGTGAGAGGGGCACAGATACGCAGTATTTT. It specifies CSASERGTDTQYF.

J is TRBJ1-2 and V is TRBV6-5; TRBD1 agrees at 7 bases. J gave up 7 bases and V 7 bases, and 3 bases lay outside the gene matches. There are 11 residues in the CDR3. Germline V gives CDR1 MNHEY, CDR2 SVGAGI. The DNA for the CDR3 is TGTGCCAGCATGACAGGGCTTGGCTACACCTTC. It translates to CASMTGLGYTF.

CDR3 sequence (DNA): TGTGCCAGCAGCCACTTCAACGGCGGGGGAAGTGAAAAACTGTTTTTT. It translates to CASSHFNGGGSEKLFF. This chain connects TRBV4-2 to TRBJ1-4, with D tentatively TRBD1 (5 bases). The germline gives CDR1 LGHNA, CDR2 YNFKEQ. V lost 3 bases and J 7 bases, leaving 18 bases between the germline ends. This CDR3 has 16 residues.

The chain combines TRBV10-3 with TRBJ2-3, with 12 positions matching TRBD2. This CDR3 is built from 15 residues. V shed 7 bases and J 5 bases; nucleotides not matched to a gene: 7. From germline, CDR1 is ENHRY and CDR2 SYGVKD. The CDR3 DNA is TGTGCCATCACCTCCGGGACTAGCGGGTTAGATACGCAGTATTTT. Translation gives CAITSGTSGLDTQYF.

The chain employs TRBV19 and TRBJ2-6; 8 positions match TRBD1. CDR1 is LNHDA and CDR2 is SQIVND in the germline V gene (reference sequence). After removal of 6 bases from V and 2 bases from J, the junction contained 3 bases not matched to a gene. This CDR3 has 15 residues. CDR3 sequence: CASRRQGTGANVLTF. Written as DNA, the CDR3 is TGTGCCAGTAGGCGACAGGGGACTGGGGCCAACGTCCTGACTTTC.

The chain employs TRBV10-1 and TRBJ2-7, with D possibly being TRBD2 (6 bases). Germline CDR1 is WNHNN and CDR2 is SYGVQD (reference sequence). Trimming cost V 11 bases and J 6 bases, with 23 bases left between them. This CDR3 has 14 residues. The CDR3 sequence is CARRGAKTTSEQYF. The CDR3 nucleotides read TGCGCCCGCCGAGGGGCCAAGACGACTAGCGAGCAGTACTTC.

A word on this clone: Additional DNA sequences in this sample encode the identical CDR3. V and J are TRBV18 and TRBJ1-3; 8 bases are a match to TRBD1. The CDR3 consists of 15 residues. CDR1 is KGHSH, CDR2 LQKENI, per germline. V lost 2 bases and J lost 4; bases outside the gene matches: 4. The CDR3 nucleotides read TGTGCCAGCTCACCAGGACAGGGCTCCGGAAACACCATATATTTT. It translates to CASSPGQGSGNTIYF.

This clone turned up a few times. The chain uses TRBV2 and TRBJ1-2; D remains unclear. V shed 8 bases and J shed 12 bases, with 25 bases lying between them. This CDR3 is 14 amino acids long. Germline assignment: CDR1 SNHLY and CDR2 FYNNEI. The CDR3 is CASWAGPNLWSHTF. DNA of the CDR3: TGTGCCAGCTGGGCAGGCCCAAATCTATGGTCCCACACCTTC.

The DNA for the CDR3 is TGTGCCAGCAGCTTCGGGACAGGGACCGGGGAGCTGTTTTTT. It is translated as CASSFGTGTGELFF. This chain connects TRBV7-2 to TRBJ2-2; TRBD1 agrees at 9 bases. This CDR3 has 14 residues. Germline V gives CDR1 SGHTA, CDR2 FQGNSA. V lost 3 bases and J lost 5; bases outside the gene matches: 1.

To note about this clone: Other DNA sequences of this sample code for an identical CDR3. This rearrangement joins TRBV9 to TRBJ2-2; the D gene is possibly TRBD2 (6 bases). This CDR3 comprises 14 residues. Germline CDR1 SGDLS, CDR2 YYNGEE. V was shortened by 1 base and J by 5 bases, with 9 bases between the two germline ends. The CDR3 protein is CASSVTSTTGELFF. CDR3 nucleotides: TGTGCCAGCAGCGTAACTAGCACGACCGGGGAGCTGTTTTTT.

V and J are TRBV6-2 or TRBV6-3 and TRBJ2-7; tentatively, D is TRBD2 (6 bases). Per the germline V gene, CDR1 is MNHEY and CDR2 is SVGEGT. V was clipped by 3 bases and J by 8 bases, with 14 bases between them. The CDR3 has 13 residues. CDR3 region: CASSYRAGRQQYF. The CDR3 nucleotides read TGTGCCAGCAGTTATAGGGCGGGACGGCAGCAGTACTTC.

CDR3: CAIPRCRRIGHEQYF. CDR3 DNA sequence: TGTGCCATCCCCAGATGCAGGCGAATTGGGCACGAGCAGTACTTC. The chain links TRBV10-3 to TRBJ2-7; no definite D call. The CDR3 is made up of 15 amino acids. The V end was cut by 8 bases, the J end by 5 bases, with 22 bases between. Germline CDR1 reads ENHRY; CDR2 reads SYGVKD.

This rearrangement joins TRBV5-6 to TRBJ2-7; no firm D call. CDR3 length: 14 amino acids. Between the trimmed V and J ends, which lost 2 bases and 2 bases, there was a span of 11 bases. Germline CDR1 is SGHDT and CDR2 is YYEEEE. As DNA, the CDR3 is TGTGCCAGCAGCTTCCAACACCTGGCCTACGAGCAGTACTTC. Residues: CASSFQHLAYEQYF.

CDR3: CASSLAGYVLGEQYF. The CDR3, as DNA: TGTGCCAGCAGTTTGGCAGGGTACGTCCTCGGCGAGCAGTACTTC. V and J are TRBV28 and TRBJ2-7, with D possibly matching TRBD1 (5 bases). The germline V and J ends were trimmed by 3 bases and 6 bases, with 18 bases remaining between them. CDR3 length: 15 amino acids. Germline loops: CDR1 MDHEN, CDR2 SYDVKM.

The chain uses TRBV6-6 and TRBJ1-5; 7 nucleotides match TRBD1. V shed 6 bases, J shed 4 bases, and the junction held 6 bases outside the gene matches. The CDR3 has 14 residues. The germline CDR1 and CDR2 sequences are MNHNY and SVGAGI (reference sequence). This chain's CDR3 is CASSITGDNQPQHF. For the CDR3, the DNA is TGTGCCAGCAGCATTACAGGGGATAATCAGCCCCAGCATTTT.

The CDR3 spells CASQTRGQLGYTF. The CDR3 DNA reads as TGTGCCAGCCAGACCAGGGGACAATTGGGCTACACCTTC. The chain has TRBV6-6 and TRBJ1-2; D may be TRBD1 (6 bases). The CDR3 extends over 13 amino acids. From germline, CDR1 is MNHNY and CDR2 SVGAGI (reference sequence). V lost 8 bases, J lost 8 bases, and 18 bases lay in between.

This clone was counted only a few times. The chain couples TRBV6-5 to TRBJ1-2, with TRBD1 matching over 9 bases. The length of the CDR3 is 15 residues. The V gene's germline CDR1 is MNHEY and CDR2 SVGAGI. The V and J ends lost 6 bases and 5 bases, in that order; junction bases with no gene match: 10. CDR3 protein: CASRPSGTGPYGYTF. CDR3 coding DNA: TGTGCCAGCAGACCCTCGGGGACAGGGCCTTATGGCTACACCTTC.

This chain connects TRBV6-5 to TRBJ1-2; TRBD1 matches at 10 bases. Germline CDR1 is MNHEY and CDR2 is SVGAGI. The CDR3 loop spans 14 amino acids. Losses at the gene ends were 0 bases for V and 6 bases for J; bases not matched to a gene: 1. The CDR3 bases are TGTGCCAGCAGTTACTCTGACAGGGGGCATGGCTACACCTTC. Encoded protein: CASSYSDRGHGYTF.

The rearrangement uses TRBV29-1 and TRBJ1-1, with D possibly being TRBD1 (5 bases). V lost 5 bases, J lost 4 bases, and 14 bases lay in between. The CDR3 sequence is 13 residues long. Per the germline V gene, CDR1 is SQVTM and CDR2 is ANQGSEA. For the CDR3, the DNA is TGCAGCGTTCCTTCTGGGGCTCGCACTGAAGCTTTCTTT. Its protein is CSVPSGARTEAFF.

The chain has TRBV30 and TRBJ1-2, with a weak D call TRBD1 (6 bases). The CDR3 has 13 amino acids. The germline gives CDR1 GTSNPN, CDR2 SVGIG (reference sequence). V lost 2 bases and J lost 2, with 9 bases in between. The CDR3 DNA sequence: TGTGCCTGGAGTCGGGACACCAACTATGGCTACACCTTC. Its translation: CAWSRDTNYGYTF.

V usage is TRBV7-3 and J usage is TRBJ2-1, with 7 bases fitting TRBD1. The length of the CDR3 is 14 residues. Germline assignment: CDR1 SGHTA and CDR2 FQGTGA. The V gene end was trimmed by 6 bases and the J gene end by 3 bases; junction bases not matched to a gene: 5. CDR3 amino acids: CASSGAGGYNEQFF. CDR3 DNA sequence: TGTGCCAGCAGTGGGGCAGGGGGCTACAATGAGCAGTTCTTC.

As regards this clone: This sample also contains other DNA sequences that code for the same CDR3. The chain links TRBV7-2 to TRBJ1-1; D might be TRBD1 (5 bases). In germline, CDR1 is SGHTA, CDR2 FQGNSA. This CDR3 is built from 13 residues. V lost 4 bases and J 1 base, leaving 7 bases between the germline ends. The CDR3 bases are TGTGCCAGCAGCTCTGGACAGAACACTGAAGCTTTCTTT. This codes for CASSSGQNTEAFF.